A single sample is the source of the 23 T cell receptor beta chains below, sequenced in a study of blood T cell repertoires in COVID-19. The data were produced by immunoSEQ multiplex PCR, yet TCRdb's version contains in-frame clones alone and is incomplete. The sample records 140,000 or so clones, around 75% being singletons. Specimen: peripheral blood. These receptors were collected from a woman between 70 and 85 years old with COVID-19, enrolled during active disease.

The CDR3 nucleotides read TGCGCCACCTCTCCATCCGTCGGGATTTCACCCCTCCACTTT. This gives the protein CATSPSVGISPLHF. This rearrangement joins TRBV10-2 to TRBJ1-6; no firm D call. Germline CDR1 reads WSHSY; CDR2 reads SAAADI. Trimming shortened V by 10 bases and J by 9 bases, and 19 bases separated the two germline ends. This CDR3 has 14 amino acids.

This chain joins TRBV7-2 and TRBJ1-2; D is possibly TRBD1 (5 bases). Trimming took off 4 bases at V and 7 bases at J, with 19 bases between the two ends. This CDR3 has 15 residues. CDR1 SGHTA and CDR2 FQGNSA come from the germline V gene. The CDR3 reads CASSSTKTGHSGYTF. CDR3 DNA: TGTGCCAGCAGCTCCACGAAAACCGGACACTCTGGCTACACCTTC.

V gene TRBV2 combines with J gene TRBJ1-2; tentatively, D is TRBD1 (6 bases). The length of the CDR3 is 13 residues. CDR1 and CDR2 from the germline V gene are SNHLY and FYNNEI. Trimming stripped 2 bases from V and 2 bases from J, with 6 bases between. In DNA form, the CDR3 reads TGTGCCAGCAGTGAACAGGGGAACTATGGCTACACCTTC. This translates into CASSEQGNYGYTF.

The rearrangement uses TRBV3-1 (or the pseudogene TRBV3-2) and TRBJ2-1; the D is unclear. Trimming took off 0 bases at V and 4 bases at J, with 16 bases between the two ends. The CDR3 is made up of 17 amino acids. Germline CDR1 is LGHDT and CDR2 is YNNKEL (reference sequence). DNA for the CDR3: TGTGCCAGCAGCCAAGACGTGCTATTCAGGCAGTACAATGAGCAGTTCTTC. Translation gives CASSQDVLFRQYNEQFF.

The chain has TRBV28 and TRBJ2-5; D remains ambiguous. Between the trimmed V and J ends, which lost 4 bases and 5 bases, there was a span of 8 bases. CDR3 size: 12 residues. Germline lookup yields CDR1 MDHEN and CDR2 SYDVKM. CDR3 in DNA: TGTGCCAGCAGTTCAGGCCTGGAGACCCAGTACTTC. It encodes CASSSGLETQYF.

V is TRBV27 and J is TRBJ1-6; maybe TRBD1 (6 bases). The V end was cut by 1 base, the J end by 7 bases, with 11 bases between. CDR3 length: 15 amino acids. The germline V gene encodes CDR1 MNHEY and CDR2 SMNVEV (reference sequence). CDR3 in amino acids: CASSLYVGTNSPLHF. As DNA, the CDR3 is TGTGCCAGCAGTTTATACGTAGGGACAAATTCACCCCTCCACTTT.

The chain has TRBV7-9 and TRBJ1-5; TRBD1 might be the D (5 bases). In germline, CDR1 is SEHNR, CDR2 FQNEAQ (reference sequence). Trimming removed 3 bases from V and 5 bases from J, with 11 bases in between. This CDR3 contains 14 residues. The CDR3: CASSFGAGHQPQHF. The CDR3, as DNA: TGTGCCAGCAGCTTTGGGGCAGGGCATCAGCCCCAGCATTTT.

This clone occurred many times. The chain carries TRBV5-8 and TRBJ2-5, with no clear D. Germline V gene lookup returns CDR1 SGHTS and CDR2 YDEGEE. V was clipped by 1 base and J by 3 bases, with 7 bases between them. The CDR3 consists of 13 residues. Written as DNA, the CDR3 is TGTGCCAGCAGCTTGTCTCGAGAAGAGACCCAGTACTTC. Translating it yields CASSLSREETQYF.

The chain uses TRBV13 and TRBJ1-2; TRBD1 matches 8 bases. CDR3 length: 16 residues. The ends lost 2 bases at V and 2 bases at J; junction bases unmatched: 7. Germline V gene data show CDR1 as PRHDT and CDR2 as FYEKMQ (reference sequence). The CDR3 nucleotides are TGTGCCAGCAGCTTAAGTCGGACAGGGCTAAACTATGGCTACACCTTC. Its protein is CASSLSRTGLNYGYTF. Variable domain in full (rest from reference TRBV13 and TRBJ1-2): AAGVIQSPRHLIKEKRETATLKCYPIPRHDTVYWYQQGPGQDPQFLISFYEKMQSDKGSIPDRFSAQQFSDYHSELNMSSLELGDSALYFCASSLSRTGLNYGYTFGSGTRLTVV.

This clone was detected once. The chain employs TRBV5-4 and TRBJ2-5; TRBD2 might be the D (5 bases). This CDR3 comprises 13 residues. The V end was cut by 2 bases, the J end by 7 bases, with 12 bases between. Germline loops: CDR1 SGHNT, CDR2 YYREEE (reference sequence). CDR3 in amino acids: CASSFSGETTQYF. CDR3 DNA: TGTGCCAGCAGCTTTTCCGGGGAAACGACCCAGTACTTC.

V usage is TRBV7-9 and J usage is TRBJ2-7, with D possibly TRBD1 on 5 matching bases. The CDR3 covers 14 residues. Deletions cut 0 bases from V and 5 bases from J, with 11 bases between. Germline V gives CDR1 SEHNR, CDR2 FQNEAQ (reference sequence). DNA of the CDR3: TGTGCCAGCAGCTTAGCATCAGGGTTAGACGAGCAGTACTTC. This gives the protein CASSLASGLDEQYF.

The chain uses TRBV2 and TRBJ1-5, with D maybe TRBD1 (6 bases). This CDR3 has 14 residues. Germline V CDR1 and CDR2: SNHLY, FYNNEI. V was cut by 5 bases and J by 7 bases, with 15 bases left in between. The CDR3 DNA reads as TGTGCCAGCAGTCTCGGGACACCGATACAGCCCCAGCATTTT. It specifies CASSLGTPIQPQHF.

The chain links TRBV9 to TRBJ1-3; unclear D gene. V dropped 3 bases and J dropped 0 bases, with 7 bases sitting between them. The germline V gene encodes CDR1 SGDLS and CDR2 YYNGEE. The CDR3 extends over 14 amino acids. CDR3 DNA: TGTGCCAGCAGCGCCGGGAACTCTGGAAACACCATATATTTT. It translates to CASSAGNSGNTIYF. Full variable domain (missing parts from reference TRBV9 and TRBJ1-3): DSGVTQTPKHLITATGQRVTLRCSPRSGDLSVYWYQQSLDQGLQFLIQYYNGEERAKGNILERFSAQQFPDLHSELNLSSLELGDSALYFCASSAGNSGNTIYFGEGSWLTVV.

The rearrangement uses TRBV3-1 (or the pseudogene TRBV3-2) and TRBJ2-1, with TRBD2 matching 11 bases. The length of the CDR3 is 15 residues. V gave up 4 bases and J gave up 6 bases; unmatched junction bases: 5. Germline CDR1 reads LGHDT; CDR2 reads YNNKEL (reference sequence). This CDR3 reads CASSPIAGGPNEQFF. DNA of the CDR3: TGTGCCAGCAGCCCGATAGCGGGGGGGCCCAATGAGCAGTTCTTC.

The chain recombines TRBV2 with TRBJ1-2, with D perhaps TRBD1 (5 bases). CDR1 and CDR2 (germline): SNHLY, FYNNEI. V lost 6 bases and J 7 bases, leaving 15 bases between the germline ends. The CDR3 length is 13 residues. DNA of the CDR3: TGTGCCAGCAGGGGACTCCCCGGGAGTGGCTACACCTTC. Protein: CASRGLPGSGYTF.

The genes are TRBV9 and TRBJ2-3, with 8 bases that match TRBD2. The J segment lost 5 bases and the V segment lost 2 bases, leaving 13 bases of the junction unmatched. This CDR3 region has 17 residues. The germline gives CDR1 SGDLS, CDR2 YYNGEE. CDR3 DNA: TGTGCCAGCAGCGTCAGGTCTGGCGGGGGGAATATAGATACGCAGTATTTT. Its protein is CASSVRSGGGNIDTQYF.

This chain links TRBV2 with TRBJ2-2, with no clear D. The germline CDR1 and CDR2 sequences are SNHLY and FYNNEI. V gave up 3 bases and J gave up 6 bases, with 8 bases separating them. The length of the CDR3 is 13 residues. CDR3 DNA: TGTGCCAGCAGTGACAGGTTGGCCGGGGAGCTGTTTTTT. It is translated as CASSDRLAGELFF.

V gene TRBV6-2 or TRBV6-3 combines with J gene TRBJ2-5; 9 bases align to TRBD2. CDR3 length: 17 residues. In germline, CDR1 is MNHEY, CDR2 SVGEGT. Trimming took 0 bases from V and 1 from J; bases not matched to a gene: 6. CDR3 coding DNA: TGTGCCAGCAGTTACTCGTTAAGCGGGGGGATCCAAGAGACCCAGTACTTC. Encoded protein: CASSYSLSGGIQETQYF.

This clone occurred once. The rearrangement links TRBV4-3 to TRBJ2-1; TRBD2 is a possible D gene (6 bases). CDR3 size: 13 residues. Germline CDR1 LGHNA, CDR2 YSLEER. Trimming cost V 2 bases and J 8 bases, with 10 bases left between them. CDR3 sequence (DNA): TGCGCCAGCAGCCAAAACCTAGCGTATGAGCAGTTCTTC. Translating gives CASSQNLAYEQFF.

The chain combines TRBV30 with TRBJ2-7; D possibly corresponds to TRBD1 (6 bases). Germline CDR1 reads GTSNPN; CDR2 reads SVGIG (reference sequence). V lost 2 bases and J lost 6, with 17 bases in between. The CDR3 is 14 amino acids. Written as DNA, the CDR3 is TGTGCCTGGAGTCCCGGGACATCATCCCCCGAGCAGTACTTC. It encodes CAWSPGTSSPEQYF.

A few counts support this clone. The rearrangement links TRBV27 to TRBJ1-2; tentatively, D is TRBD1 (6 bases). The V gene's germline CDR1 is MNHEY and CDR2 SMNVEV (reference sequence). This CDR3 spans 15 amino acids. The V end was cut by 6 bases, the J end by 5 bases, with 19 bases between. DNA of the CDR3: TGTGCCAGCAGAACGAGATGGGGGGGCGGTTATGGCTACACCTTC. Translating gives CASRTRWGGGYGYTF.

V and J are TRBV10-3 and TRBJ1-1; no reliable D call. Trimming removed 6 bases at V and 6 bases at J, with 11 bases between. In germline, CDR1 is ENHRY, CDR2 SYGVKD. The CDR3 is 12 amino acids. The CDR3 DNA sequence: TGTGCCATCAGGGGGAGAGGACCTGAAGCTTTCTTT. It encodes CAIRGRGPEAFF.

The J gene is TRBJ2-7, the V gene TRBV19; 7 nucleotides agree with TRBD1. This CDR3 is 15 amino acids long. Germline V CDR1 and CDR2: LNHDA, SQIVND (reference sequence). Trimming took 1 base from V and 4 from J; bases not matched to a gene: 7. The CDR3 sequence is CASSIVWGQNYEQYF. The DNA for the CDR3 is TGTGCCAGTAGTATAGTTTGGGGACAGAATTACGAGCAGTACTTC.